This TCR beta chain comes out of a study of blood T cell repertoires in COVID-19. This CDR3 region has 15 residues. After removal of 0 bases from V and 4 bases from J, the junction contained 2 bases not matched to a gene. Germline lookup yields CDR1 LGHDT and CDR2 YNNKEL (reference sequence). The protocol was immunoSEQ multiplex PCR, while the TCRdb copy is restricted to in-frame clones and leaves out a portion. The data contain more than 60,000 clones, around 80% of them singletons. Sequencing was carried out using peripheral blood. The rearrangement joins TRBV3-1 (or the pseudogene TRBV3-2) to TRBJ1-2; 10 nucleotides agree with TRBD1. The clonotype originates from an elderly woman with acute or convalescent COVID-19. CDR3: CASSQEGTGVYGYTF. CDR3 DNA: TGTGCCAGCAGCCAAGAAGGGACAGGGGTCTATGGCTACACCTTC.